There are many counts of the clone carrying this TCR beta chain. The antigen is not known. Germline CDR1 MNHEY, CDR2 SMNVEV (reference sequence). V was shortened by 7 bases and J by 1 base, with 8 bases between the two germline ends. This CDR3 is 12 amino acids long. The sample originates from a study of response to subunit inactivated influenza vaccine. The study's findings and limits: The authors suggested that few new T cells are recruited per seasonal influenza vaccination.

TCRdb called the RT-PCR reads again in MiXCR, with one record for every CDR3 protein. The table lists 550,000 to 600,000 distinct CDR3 sequences, over 9.5% of them singletons. The chain combines TRBV27 with TRBJ2-7, with D uncertain. The sample consisted of PBMCs from blood, taken on the day of vaccination. This TCR derives from a man between 45 and 60 years old who received an inactivated influenza vaccine. The CDR3 nucleotides read TGTGCCAGCACCCTGCCGTCCTACGAGCAGTACTTC. This codes for CASTLPSYEQYF.